The rows below give T cell receptor beta chains drawn from one sample of a study of beta chain features in type 1 diabetes. The assay was immunoSEQ multiplex PCR, and TCRdb's table has in-frame clones only and misses some. The profile shows around 340,000 clones, about a tenth of them singletons. Material for sequencing was central memory CD4+ T cells from blood. The receptors derive from a man aged 25-40 years with type 1 diabetes. Each CDR3 is given with its conserved first and last residue. Fields, in order: V gene, D gene, J gene, clone size, CDR3 protein, CDR3 DNA. D genes are given only for firm matches. Size tells how often a clone was seen (once, few, many) or the class of an expanded clone, and some rows leave it out.

TRBV7-9,NA,TRBJ1-1,NA,CASSFPQGTEAFF,TGTGCCAGCAGCTTTCCCCAGGGGACTGAAGCTTTCTTT
TRBV7-2,TRBD1,TRBJ2-4,many,CASRPRQGHIQYF,TGTGCCAGCAGACCCAGACAGGGACACATTCAGTACTTC
TRBV27,TRBD1,TRBJ1-4,few,CASSSGQFNEKLFF,TGTGCCAGCAGTTCGGGACAGTTTAATGAAAAACTGTTTTTT
TRBV11-2,NA,TRBJ1-6,few,CASSLQGWNSPLHF,TGTGCCAGCAGCTTGCAGGGGTGGAATTCACCCCTCCACTTT
TRBV7-9,NA,TRBJ2-3,many,CASSHRTSTITDTQYF,TGTGCCAGCAGCCACCGAACATCAACTATCACAGATACGCAGTATTTT
TRBV21-1,NA,TRBJ2-7,NA,CARGTGGYEQYF,TGTGCCAGGGGGACAGGGGGCTACGAGCAGTACTTC
TRBV11-2,NA,TRBJ1-1,many,CASSSIDTGDGNTEAFF,TGTGCCAGCAGCTCGATTGACACGGGGGATGGGAACACTGAAGCTTTCTTT
TRBV5-6,NA,TRBJ1-1,few,CASRSGQSAAFF,TGTGCCAGCAGGTCCGGACAGAGCGCAGCTTTCTTT
TRBV10-3,NA,TRBJ2-5,NA,CAISEPRGETQYF,TGTGCCATCAGTGAACCCAGGGGAGAGACCCAGTACTTC
TRBV9,NA,TRBJ2-5,few,CASSVVSRQPGETQYF,TGTGCCAGCAGCGTAGTCTCTAGGCAGCCTGGGGAGACCCAGTACTTC
TRBV11-2,NA,TRBJ2-6,few,CASSLLVDSGANVLTF,TGTGCCAGCAGCTTACTGGTAGACTCTGGGGCCAACGTCCTGACTTTC
TRBV7-2,NA,TRBJ2-7,many,CASSYREIEQYF,TGTGCCAGCAGCTACAGGGAAATCGAGCAGTACTTC
TRBV28,NA,TRBJ1-1,NA,CASSSRSTEAFF,TGTGCCAGCAGTTCGCGGTCCACTGAAGCTTTCTTT
TRBV7-2,TRBD2,TRBJ2-5,NA,CASSLSGLAGRETQYF,TGTGCCAGCAGCTTAAGTGGGCTAGCGGGGAGGGAGACCCAGTACTTC
TRBV7-2,NA,TRBJ2-2,few,CASSRDGRNTGELFF,TGTGCCAGCAGCCGAGACGGAAGGAACACCGGGGAGCTGTTTTTT
TRBV28,TRBD1,TRBJ2-1,many,CASSQGQSYNEQFF,TGTGCCAGCAGTCAGGGACAGTCCTACAATGAGCAGTTCTTC
TRBV7-2,TRBD2,TRBJ2-5,few,CASSLNSGGQQETQYF,TGTGCCAGCAGCTTAAACAGCGGGGGCCAACAAGAGACCCAGTACTTC
TRBV10-1,TRBD1,TRBJ2-7,many,CASSEGYGQGAYEQYF,TGCGCCAGCAGTGAAGGTTATGGACAGGGGGCCTACGAGCAGTACTTC
TRBV9,NA,TRBJ1-3,few,CASSGTIFAGNTIYF,TGTGCCAGCAGCGGCACCATTTTCGCTGGAAACACCATATATTTT
TRBV7-2,NA,TRBJ2-2,few,CASSSGIHTGELFF,TGTGCCAGCAGCTCAGGGATCCACACCGGGGAGCTGTTTTTT
TRBV7-9,NA,TRBJ2-7,NA,CASSDPDTVYEQYF,TGTGCCAGCAGCGACCCGGACACGGTCTACGAGCAGTACTTC
TRBV2,NA,TRBJ2-7,few,CASTSGGAGVLREQYF,TGTGCCAGCACGAGTGGAGGGGCAGGGGTCTTGAGAGAGCAGTACTTC
TRBV30,NA,TRBJ2-6,NA,CAGSGANVLTF,TGTGCCGGCTCTGGGGCCAACGTCCTGACTTTC
TRBV5-6,NA,TRBJ2-6,NA,CASSHDPTSGANVLTF,TGTGCCAGCAGCCATGACCCTACTTCTGGGGCCAACGTCCTGACTTTC
TRBV28,TRBD1,TRBJ1-5,NA,CASSQGQGRQPQHF,TGTGCCAGCAGTCAAGGACAGGGAAGACAGCCCCAGCATTTT
TRBV7-2,NA,TRBJ1-2,NA,CASSLQGDTGYTF,TGTGCCAGCAGCTTACAAGGGGATACTGGCTACACCTTC
TRBV27,TRBD1,TRBJ2-7,NA,CASRRDSSSEQYF,TGTGCCAGCAGGAGGGACAGCAGCTCCGAGCAGTACTTC
TRBV19,NA,TRBJ2-3,many,CASSIRTDADTQYF,TGTGCCAGTAGTATTCGGACGGATGCAGATACGCAGTATTTT
TRBV7-9,NA,TRBJ1-1,few,CASSLQQNTEAFF,TGTGCCAGCAGCTTACAACAGAACACTGAAGCTTTCTTT
TRBV7-8,NA,TRBJ2-3,NA,CASSSGGADTQYF,TGTGCCAGCAGCTCTGGAGGAGCAGATACGCAGTATTTT
TRBV4-3,TRBD2,TRBJ2-2,few,CASSLGLAGPPTTGELFF,TGCGCCAGCAGCCTCGGACTAGCGGGGCCCCCCACCACCGGGGAGCTGTTTTTT
TRBV29-1,NA,TRBJ2-5,NA,CSANSQQGGETQYF,TGCAGCGCAAACTCTCAACAGGGCGGGGAGACCCAGTACTTC
TRBV5-1,TRBD2,TRBJ2-5,few,CASSPQTSEGETQYF,TGCGCCAGCAGCCCTCAGACTAGCGAGGGCGAGACCCAGTACTTC
TRBV25-1,NA,TRBJ1-4,few,CASSESKSQGMFF,TGTGCCAGCAGTGAATCAAAATCACAGGGAATGTTTTTT
TRBV12-5,NA,TRBJ2-6,NA,CASGLVSGSGANVLTF,TGTGCTAGTGGTTTGGTATCCGGCTCTGGGGCCAACGTCCTGACTTTC
TRBV6-5,NA,TRBJ1-2,NA,CASSYSTGVGYGYTF,TGTGCCAGCAGTTACTCGACAGGAGTGGGCTATGGCTACACCTTC
TRBV9,TRBD1,TRBJ2-7,NA,CASSARTGAEYEQYF,TGTGCCAGCAGCGCCAGGACAGGGGCAGAATACGAGCAGTACTTC
TRBV5-1,NA,TRBJ2-3,few,CASSKSTDTQYF,TGCGCCAGCAGCAAGAGCACAGATACGCAGTATTTT
TRBV4-1,TRBD2,TRBJ2-3,NA,CASSQVTSGGTYTDTQYF,TGCGCCAGCAGCCAAGTCACTAGCGGGGGGACCTACACAGATACGCAGTATTTT
TRBV29-1,NA,TRBJ1-2,NA,CSVGGADGYTF,TGCAGCGTTGGGGGGGCCGATGGCTACACCTTC
TRBV30,TRBD2,TRBJ2-1,few,CAWSAGTTYNEQFF,TGTGCCTGGAGTGCCGGGACTACCTACAATGAGCAGTTCTTC
TRBV5-6,TRBD2,TRBJ2-1,few,CASSLLAGGYNEQFF,TGTGCCAGCAGCCTCTTAGCGGGGGGCTACAATGAGCAGTTCTTC
TRBV5-4,NA,TRBJ1-1,NA,CASSLVQGPNTEAFF,TGTGCCAGCAGCTTGGTACAGGGCCCGAACACTGAAGCTTTCTTT
TRBV20-1,NA,TRBJ1-1,few,CSAEQGEAFF,TGCAGTGCAGAACAGGGAGAAGCTTTCTTT
TRBV13,TRBD1,TRBJ2-7,NA,CASSLIGTGVGEQYF,TGTGCCAGCAGCTTGATTGGGACAGGGGTAGGCGAGCAGTACTTC
TRBV28,NA,TRBJ2-3,NA,CASSLPGADTQYF,TGTGCCAGCAGTTTACCGGGTGCAGATACGCAGTATTTT
TRBV2,TRBD1,TRBJ2-1,many,CASSPGQGPRNEQFF,TGTGCCAGCAGTCCCGGACAGGGACCCCGGAATGAGCAGTTCTTC
TRBV30,NA,TRBJ1-4,NA,CAWSVQGGEKLFF,TGTGCCTGGAGTGTACAAGGGGGTGAAAAACTGTTTTTT
TRBV7-6,NA,TRBJ2-5,once,CASSRTPAGETQYF,TGTGCCAGCAGCCGGACTCCGGCAGGAGAGACCCAGTACTTC
TRBV5-6,NA,TRBJ2-7,few,CASSFGRFSYEQYF,TGTGCCAGCAGCTTCGGACGCTTCTCCTACGAGCAGTACTTC
TRBV14,TRBD1,TRBJ1-4,few,CASSHGQGSNEKLFF,TGTGCCAGCAGCCATGGACAGGGTTCTAATGAAAAACTGTTTTTT